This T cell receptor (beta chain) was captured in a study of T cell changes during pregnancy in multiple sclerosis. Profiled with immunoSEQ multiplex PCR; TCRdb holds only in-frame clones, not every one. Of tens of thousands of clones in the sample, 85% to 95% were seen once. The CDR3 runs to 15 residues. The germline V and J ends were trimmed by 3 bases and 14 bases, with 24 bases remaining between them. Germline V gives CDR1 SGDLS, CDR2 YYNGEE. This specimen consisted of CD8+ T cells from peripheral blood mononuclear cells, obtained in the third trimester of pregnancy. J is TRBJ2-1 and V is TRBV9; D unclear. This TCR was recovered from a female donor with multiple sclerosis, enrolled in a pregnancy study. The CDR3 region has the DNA TGTGCCAGCAGCGCCCCATCACAGCCCGGCGATAAGGAGTTCTTC. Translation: CASSAPSQPGDKEFF.